A selection of T cell receptor beta chains follows, all from one sample in a study of long-term antiretroviral therapy in people with HIV. The data were produced by immunoSEQ multiplex PCR, yet TCRdb's version contains in-frame clones alone and is incomplete. The sample holds fewer than 35,000 clones, 97% seen once. The sample in question was unsorted PBMCs, obtained 6.9 years after starting antiretroviral therapy. The receptors shown here come from a man under 40 with HIV. Each CDR3 is given with its conserved first and last residue. Fields, in order: D gene, clone size, J gene, V gene, CDR3 protein, CDR3 DNA. The D gene is left open where the match is weak. The size entry is marked missing in some rows and otherwise reads once, few, many or a size class.

NA,NA,TRBJ1-2,TRBV29-1,CSVESRDKGGYTF,TGCAGCGTTGAATCGAGAGATAAAGGGGGCTACACCTTC
NA,NA,TRBJ1-1,TRBV2,CASSEDLNTEAFF,TGTGCCAGCAGTGAAGACCTGAACACTGAAGCTTTCTTT
NA,NA,TRBJ2-3,TRBV7-9,CASSSESGRDTQYF,TGTGCCAGCAGCTCGGAATCTGGGCGAGATACGCAGTATTTT
NA,few,TRBJ1-1,TRBV6-5,CASKVGTLTEAFF,TGTGCCAGCAAAGTAGGCACCCTTACTGAAGCTTTCTTT
NA,once,TRBJ2-7,TRBV7-9,CASSLFRMRDPSFEQYF,TGTGCCAGCAGCTTATTTCGAATGAGGGACCCCTCCTTTGAGCAGTACTTC
NA,NA,TRBJ2-7,TRBV10-2,CASRSGTRYEQYF,TGCGCCAGCAGGTCAGGGACGCGCTACGAGCAGTACTTC
TRBD1,NA,TRBJ2-7,TRBV9,CASSVSGGYEQYF,TGTGCCAGCAGCGTATCAGGGGGCTACGAGCAGTACTTC
TRBD2,NA,TRBJ2-3,TRBV2,CASSPVGFSGRVDTQYF,TGTGCCAGCAGTCCGGTAGGGTTCAGCGGGAGAGTAGATACGCAGTATTTT
TRBD1,NA,TRBJ2-7,TRBV4-3,CASSQDWDRSSEQYF,TGCGCCAGCAGCCAAGATTGGGACAGATCTTCCGAGCAGTACTTC
NA,NA,TRBJ1-1,TRBV7-9,CASSTDLNTEAFF,TGTGCCAGCAGCACCGACCTGAACACTGAAGCTTTCTTT
NA,NA,TRBJ2-7,TRBV7-2,CASSLGVFSYEQYF,TGTGCCAGCAGCTTAGGAGTCTTCTCCTACGAGCAGTACTTC
NA,NA,TRBJ2-5,TRBV19,CASSIDLELGETQYF,TGTGCCAGTAGTATAGATTTGGAGTTAGGGGAGACCCAGTACTTC
NA,NA,TRBJ1-3,TRBV5-1,CAFSGFGGTIYF,TGCGCCTTCTCGGGTTTCGGAGGCACCATATATTTT
NA,NA,TRBJ1-3,TRBV7-2,CASSFMLQGSGNTIYF,TGTGCCAGCAGCTTTATGCTACAGGGCTCTGGAAACACCATATATTTT
NA,NA,TRBJ1-5,TRBV6-1,CASSALVRVQPQHF,TGTGCCAGCAGTGCCCTTGTCCGGGTTCAGCCCCAGCATTTT
NA,NA,TRBJ2-1,TRBV5-1,CASSSPGGATRNEQFF,TGCGCCAGCAGCTCCCCGGGGGGCGCTACACGAAATGAGCAGTTCTTC
NA,NA,TRBJ1-5,TRBV11-2,CASSFSINQPQHF,TGTGCCAGCAGCTTTTCCATAAATCAGCCCCAGCATTTT
TRBD1,NA,TRBJ1-2,TRBV5-1,CASSSGLTGYGYTF,TGCGCCAGCAGCTCAGGCCTGACAGGGTATGGCTACACCTTC
TRBD1,NA,TRBJ1-1,TRBV7-2,CASSLVGTGSEAFF,TGTGCCAGCAGCTTAGTCGGGACAGGGTCTGAAGCTTTCTTT
NA,NA,TRBJ1-3,TRBV9,CASSVSSSGNTIYF,TGTGCCAGCAGCGTGAGCAGCTCTGGAAACACCATATATTTT
NA,NA,TRBJ1-5,TRBV19,CASSLGGLSNQPQHF,TGTGCCAGTAGTCTAGGGGGATTGAGCAATCAGCCCCAGCATTTT